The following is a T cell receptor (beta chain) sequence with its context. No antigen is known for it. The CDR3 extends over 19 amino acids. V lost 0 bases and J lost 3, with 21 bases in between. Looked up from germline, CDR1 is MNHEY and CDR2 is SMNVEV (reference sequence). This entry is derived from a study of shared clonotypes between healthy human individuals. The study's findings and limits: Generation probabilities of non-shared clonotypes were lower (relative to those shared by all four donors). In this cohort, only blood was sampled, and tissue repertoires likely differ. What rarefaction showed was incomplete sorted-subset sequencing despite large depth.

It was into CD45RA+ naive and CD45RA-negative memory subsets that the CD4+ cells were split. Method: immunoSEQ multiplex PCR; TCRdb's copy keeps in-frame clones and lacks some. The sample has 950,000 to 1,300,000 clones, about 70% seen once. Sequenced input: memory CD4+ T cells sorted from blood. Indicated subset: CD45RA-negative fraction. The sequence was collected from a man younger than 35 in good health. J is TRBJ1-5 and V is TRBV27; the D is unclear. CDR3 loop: CASSLSNALPTEINQPQHF. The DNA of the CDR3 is TGTGCCAGCAGTTTATCAAACGCCCTCCCGACGGAGATCAATCAGCCCCAGCATTTT.